This T cell receptor beta chain was sequenced for a study of T cell responses to AZD1222 COVID-19 vaccine. Study outcomes and limitations: Seropositive AZD1222 recipients at baseline numbered only five or six. Following two doses of AZD1222, Spike-specific TCR breadth and depth rose.

A word on this clone: The antigen is unknown.

V gave up 3 bases and J gave up 2 bases, with 19 bases separating them. CDR1 and CDR2 (germline): SGDLS, YYNGEE. CDR3 size: 17 residues. The method was immunoSEQ multiplex PCR; TCRdb's version includes in-frame clones alone and lacks a portion of them. Among 150,000 to 200,000 clones listed, almost 95% were seen once. This clonotype was obtained from an adult in good health. V and J are TRBV9 and TRBJ2-3, with D maybe TRBD1 (6 bases). This material consisted of peripheral blood, taken on day 0 of AZD1222 vaccination. CDR3 in amino acids: CASSAALGAAPTDTQYF. CDR3 DNA: TGTGCCAGCAGCGCAGCCCTGGGGGCGGCTCCCACAGATACGCAGTATTTT.